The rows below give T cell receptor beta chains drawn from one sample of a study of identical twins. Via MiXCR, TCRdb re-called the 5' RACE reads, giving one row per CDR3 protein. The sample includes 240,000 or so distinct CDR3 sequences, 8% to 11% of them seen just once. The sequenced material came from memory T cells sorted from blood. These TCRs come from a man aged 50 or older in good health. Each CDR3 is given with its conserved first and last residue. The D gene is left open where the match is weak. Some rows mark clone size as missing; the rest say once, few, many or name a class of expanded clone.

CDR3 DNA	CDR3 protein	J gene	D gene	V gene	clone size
TGCGCCAGCACAACACAAACCGGGACAGGGGATAATGAGCAGTTCTTC	CASTTQTGTGDNEQFF	TRBJ2-1	TRBD1	TRBV5-1	few
TGTGCCAGCAGCCAAGTAGGACAGGGGGCACACGAGCAGTACTTC	CASSQVGQGAHEQYF	TRBJ2-7	TRBD1	TRBV4-2	many
TGTGCCAGCAGTTTGGGGGGAGGCAATCAGCCCCAGCTTTTT	CASSLGGGNQPQLF	TRBJ1-5	-	TRBV12-3/TRBV12-4	-
TGTGCCAGTAGGGACAGGAGCTCCTACGAGCAGTACTTC	CASRDRSSYEQYF	TRBJ2-7	TRBD1	TRBV6-2/TRBV6-3	few
TGTGCCAGCAGCTTAGCGTGGTCCGGCAATGAGCAGTTCTTC	CASSLAWSGNEQFF	TRBJ2-1	-	TRBV7-2	many
TGCAGTGCTAGAGATCCCCGACAGGGTGGTACTGAAGCTTTCTTT	CSARDPRQGGTEAFF	TRBJ1-1	TRBD1	TRBV20-1	few
TGCAGTGCAACAGGGGAAGGGGAAAAACTGTTTTTT	CSATGEGEKLFF	TRBJ1-4	TRBD1	TRBV20-1	-
TGTGCCAGCAGTTCCCGGGACAGCTTCTCCTACGAGCAGTACTTC	CASSSRDSFSYEQYF	TRBJ2-7	TRBD1	TRBV27	-
TGCAGTGCGCTGGACACTGTAACCTACGAGCAGTACTTC	CSALDTVTYEQYF	TRBJ2-7	-	TRBV20-1	many
TGCGCCAGCAGCTTGGGAACGGGAAGACAGGACACTGAAGCTTTCTTT	CASSLGTGRQDTEAFF	TRBJ1-1	-	TRBV5-1	-
TGTGCCAGCAGTGAAGCAAGGGGGTTCGGAGCTTTCTTT	CASSEARGFGAFF	TRBJ1-1	-	TRBV6-1	-
TGTGCCAGCAAGAGGACAGCCTTAGGGAACACCGGGGAGCTGTTTTTT	CASKRTALGNTGELFF	TRBJ2-2	-	TRBV2	-
TGTGCCAGCAGCCAAGAAGGGGGCGGGGGTGGCGAGCAGTTCTTC	CASSQEGGGGGEQFF	TRBJ2-1	-	TRBV4-2	many
TGTGCCAGCGCGGATTCCTGGGACACTGAAGCTTTCTTT	CASADSWDTEAFF	TRBJ1-1	-	TRBV6-1	-
TGTGCCAGCAGCTTAGGCCGTTCAGGCTATCAGCCCCAGCATTTT	CASSLGRSGYQPQHF	TRBJ1-5	-	TRBV13	many
TGCAGTGCTAGAGCCCACAGGGGAAACTCCTACGAGCAGTACTTC	CSARAHRGNSYEQYF	TRBJ2-7	TRBD1	TRBV20-1	few
TGTGCCAGCAGCACCTCGACAGGGGAAGAGACCCAGTACTTC	CASSTSTGEETQYF	TRBJ2-5	TRBD1	TRBV7-9	many
TGTGCCAGCAGCTTAGTAGGGACAGCGAACACTGAAGCTTTCTTT	CASSLVGTANTEAFF	TRBJ1-1	TRBD1	TRBV7-8	many
TGTGCCAGCAGCAGTATAGGGGGGCCGGAGACCCAGTACTTC	CASSSIGGPETQYF	TRBJ2-5	-	TRBV7-6	many
TGCGCCAGCAGCTGGACTAGCGGGGCCCAAGAGACCCAGTACTTC	CASSWTSGAQETQYF	TRBJ2-5	TRBD2	TRBV5-1	-
TGCAGTCTAAACAGGGGGCTGGGGGAGACCCAGTACTTC	CSLNRGLGETQYF	TRBJ2-5	TRBD1	TRBV20-1	many
TGTGCCAGCAGCTTAGAAGCGACAACGATCAATCAGCCCCAGCATTTT	CASSLEATTINQPQHF	TRBJ1-5	-	TRBV7-8	-
TGTGCCAGCAGCTATGGTTGGGGCCTAAAAAAGCAGGGCTACACCTTC	CASSYGWGLKKQGYTF	TRBJ1-2	-	TRBV5-8	many